This record looks at one T cell receptor beta chain sequence and its context. Antigen unknown. TCRdb re-called the RT-PCR reads through MiXCR, storing one row per CDR3 protein. The data show approximately 480,000 distinct CDR3 sequences, 9.5% to 13% seen once. This sample is part of a study of response to subunit inactivated influenza vaccine. Study-wide findings and caveats: The authors suggested that every seasonal influenza vaccination recruits few new T cells.

V shed 5 bases, J shed 5 bases, and the junction held 15 bases outside the gene matches. Germline CDR1 SGHTS, CDR2 YDEGEE. The CDR3 has 16 amino acids. The sequence derives from a man over 45 who received an inactivated influenza vaccine. The specimen comprised PBMCs from blood, sampled roughly 48 days after vaccination. The chain couples TRBV5-8 to TRBJ1-1, with 7 bases matching TRBD1. Here the CDR3 reads CASRQLAGGLMTEAFF. CDR3 in DNA: TGTGCCAGCAGGCAGCTAGCAGGGGGGCTTATGACTGAAGCTTTCTTT.